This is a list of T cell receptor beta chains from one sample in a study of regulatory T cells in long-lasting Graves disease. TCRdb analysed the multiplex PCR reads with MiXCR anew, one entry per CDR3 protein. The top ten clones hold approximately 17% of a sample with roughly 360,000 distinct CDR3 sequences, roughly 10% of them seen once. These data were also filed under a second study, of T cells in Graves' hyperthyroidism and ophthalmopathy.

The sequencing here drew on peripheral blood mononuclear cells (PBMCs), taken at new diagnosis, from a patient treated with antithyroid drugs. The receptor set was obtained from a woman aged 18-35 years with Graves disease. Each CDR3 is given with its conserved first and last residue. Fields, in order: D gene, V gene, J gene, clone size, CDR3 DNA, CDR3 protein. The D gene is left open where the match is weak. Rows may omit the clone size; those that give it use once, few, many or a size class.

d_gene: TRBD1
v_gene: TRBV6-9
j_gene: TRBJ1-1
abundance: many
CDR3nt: TGTGCCAGCAGTTACAGGGGACAGCCCACTGAAGCTTTCTTT
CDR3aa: CASSYRGQPTEAFF

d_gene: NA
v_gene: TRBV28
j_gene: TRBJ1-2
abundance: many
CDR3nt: TGTGCCAGCCTCCCGGCTGGACAGCTACTTAACTATGGCTACACCTTC
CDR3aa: CASLPAGQLLNYGYTF

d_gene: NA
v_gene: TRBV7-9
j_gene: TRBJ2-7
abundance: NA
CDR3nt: TGTGCCAGCAGCCCGGGTACTTTCGAGCAGTACTTC
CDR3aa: CASSPGTFEQYF

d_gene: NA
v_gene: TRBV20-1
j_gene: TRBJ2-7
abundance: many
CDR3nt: TGCAGTGCTAGAGTGAGGAACCAATACGAGCAGTACTTC
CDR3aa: CSARVRNQYEQYF

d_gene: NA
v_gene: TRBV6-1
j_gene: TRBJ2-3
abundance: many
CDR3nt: TGTGCCAGCAGCCCAGTTGGGTCAGGAGTCACAGATACGCAGTATTTT
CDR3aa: CASSPVGSGVTDTQYF

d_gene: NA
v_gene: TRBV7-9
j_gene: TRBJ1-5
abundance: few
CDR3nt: TGTGCCAGCAGCTTAGGTCTGAATCAGCCCCAGCATTTT
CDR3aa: CASSLGLNQPQHF

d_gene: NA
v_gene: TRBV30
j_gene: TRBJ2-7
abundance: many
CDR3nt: TGTGCCTGGAATGGGGGCCTATACGAGCAGTACTTC
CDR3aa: CAWNGGLYEQYF

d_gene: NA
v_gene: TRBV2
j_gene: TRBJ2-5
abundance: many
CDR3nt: TGTGCCAGCAACGGCGGGGTCGGGACCCAGTACTTC
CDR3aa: CASNGGVGTQYF

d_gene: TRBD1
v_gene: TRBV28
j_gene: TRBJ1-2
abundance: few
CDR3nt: TGTGCCAGCGGGACAGGTGGCCGGTTCTATGGCTACACCTTC
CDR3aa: CASGTGGRFYGYTF

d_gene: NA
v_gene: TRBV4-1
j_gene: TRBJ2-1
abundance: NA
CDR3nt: TGCGCCAGCAGCCAAAGTTACAATGAGCAGTTCTTC
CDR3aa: CASSQSYNEQFF

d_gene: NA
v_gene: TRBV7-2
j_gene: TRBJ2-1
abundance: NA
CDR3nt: TGTGCCAGCAGCCGCCCCATCCTTAGCGCGACCCCGGGTGAGCAGTTCTTC
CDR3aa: CASSRPILSATPGEQFF

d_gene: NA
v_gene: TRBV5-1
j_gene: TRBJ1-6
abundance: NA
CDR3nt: TGCGCCAGCAGCCCCCGGGCGGCCCATAATTCACCCCTCCACTTT
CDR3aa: CASSPRAAHNSPLHF

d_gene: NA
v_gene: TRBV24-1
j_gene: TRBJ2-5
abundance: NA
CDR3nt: TGTGCCACCAGTGATAACAGGGTCTATCCAGAGACCCAGTACTTC
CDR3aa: CATSDNRVYPETQYF

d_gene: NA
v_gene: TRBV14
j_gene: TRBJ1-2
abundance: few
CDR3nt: TGTGCCAGCAGTCTCCTTATCCCGGGCGGTAACTATGGCTACACCTTC
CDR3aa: CASSLLIPGGNYGYTF

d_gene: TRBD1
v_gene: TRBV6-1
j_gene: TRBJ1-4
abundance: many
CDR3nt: TGTGCCAGCACCCCGGGACAGGGTGAAAAACTGTTTTTT
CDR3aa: CASTPGQGEKLFF

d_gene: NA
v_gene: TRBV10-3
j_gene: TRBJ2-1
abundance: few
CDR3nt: TGTGCCTTAGGGGACCGGGCGGGGTCGAGCTCCTACAATGAGCAGTTCTTC
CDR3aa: CALGDRAGSSSYNEQFF